The source of this TCR beta chain is a study of cytotoxic CD8 clonotypes in ibrutinib-treated CLL. Study details: The study included approximately 12 relapsed/refractory and fewer than 16 treatment-naive patients; about 18 had IGHV unmutated disease. Response was recorded as partial in some 25 patients and complete in 2; at median roughly 68 months, roughly 14 remained remitted and about 12 had progressed. Productive templates averaged approximately 260,000 per sample, and productive rearrangements 85,000 to 95,000.

Measured with immunoSEQ multiplex PCR; TCRdb has only the in-frame clones, and not every one. The repertoire holds over 75,000 clones, with almost 80% as singletons. Study observations and caveats: Ibrutinib response saw clonality rise, and progression saw it return toward baseline.

Trimming shortened V by 5 bases and J by 7 bases, and 20 bases separated the two germline ends. The CDR3 is made up of 15 amino acids. From germline, CDR1 is MNHNY and CDR2 SVGAGI (reference sequence). In regard to this clone: Its antigen is not known.

The chain carries TRBV6-6 and TRBJ1-1; weak D call: TRBD1 (6 bases). Sequenced material: PBMCs, taken after 12 months of ibrutinib treatment. The receptor comes from a human donor with chronic lymphocytic leukemia. CDR3 in DNA: TGTGCCAGCAGTAAAGCAGGGGCGGGGACGGGTGAAGCTTTCTTT. It yields the protein CASSKAGAGTGEAFF.